This record concerns one T cell receptor beta chain sequence. The data stem from a study of blood T cell repertoires in COVID-19. For the study at large: Sources were T cells, B-cell-depleted T cells, or PBMCs; the material itself was cDNA or gDNA.

Germline V lookup: CDR1 GTSNPN, CDR2 SVGIG (reference sequence). The CDR3 totals 11 residues. V dropped 1 base and J dropped 7 bases, with 7 bases sitting between them. Original methodology: Cell counts per sample came from amplifying reference gene primers. The repertoire was sequenced with immunoSEQ multiplex PCR; TCRdb's copy has only in-frame clones and lacks some. D and trimming were read from the DNA, whereas the V and J calls and clone size are those reported in that table. The table lists hundreds of thousands of clones, 83% of them singletons, with about 4.6% in the top ten. Source material: PBMCs or T cells enriched from blood (not recorded which). This sequence joins TRBV30 and TRBJ1-2; D remains unclear. The TCR comes from a woman between 45 and 65 years old who had been exposed to COVID-19. For the CDR3, the DNA is TGTGCCTGGAGTGGACCGGGTGGCTACACCTTC. Its translation is CAWSGPGGYTF.